This entry lists 21 T cell receptor beta chains sequenced from one sample in a study of CXCR3-negative and CXCR3-positive naive CD8 T cells. The libraries of TRB cDNA were prepared using 5' RACE with UMI labels. TCRdb processed the 5' RACE reads again and assigns one entry to each CDR3 protein, with no DNA. The specimen's table records more than 7,500 distinct CDR3 sequences. The sequencing input was naive CXCR3- CD8+ T cells from blood. Subset here: CD45RO-CCR7+CD27+CD95- naive CD8+ T cells lacking CXCR3 (TNR3-). The receptors stem from a human donor in good health. Some clones in this sample may be carry-over from other donors' samples.

By frequency, this clonotype registers medium-sized. This chain connects TRBV4-2 to TRBJ2-1; TCRdb calls TRBD2, which cannot be checked without DNA. Germline CDR1 LGHNA, CDR2 YNFKEQ. The CDR3 has 16 amino acids. CDR3 amino acids: CASSQEKLAANNEQFF.

The rearrangement joins TRBV4-1 to TRBJ2-7; the D call of TRBD2 rests on TCRdb alone, since no DNA is present to check it. Germline V gives CDR1 MGHRA, CDR2 YSYEKL. This CDR3 has 14 amino acids. CDR3 loop: CASSELAAQGEQYF.

This sequence joins TRBV11-2 and TRBJ2-7. The germline V gene encodes CDR1 SGHAT and CDR2 FQNNGV. CDR3 length: 15 residues. The CDR3 spells CASSLEAGSSYEQYF. Supplemented by reference TRBV11-2 and TRBJ2-7, the full variable domain reads EAGVAQSPRYKIIEKRQSVAFWCNPISGHATLYWYQQILGQGPKLLIQFQNNGVVDDSQLPKDRFSAERLKGVDSTLKIQPAKLEDSAVYLCASSLEAGSSYEQYFGPGTRLTVT.

Frequency places this clonotype as medium-sized. The chain joins TRBV3-1 to TRBJ1-1; there is no DNA to check the TCRdb D call of TRBD1. The CDR3 has 19 residues. CDR1 and CDR2 (germline): LGHDT, YNNKEL (reference sequence). The CDR3 protein is CASSQDIGKGVRGETEAFF.

The V and J genes are TRBV5-5 and TRBJ2-3; TCRdb proposes TRBD1, but this gene call is untestable without DNA. The CDR3 has 14 residues. CDR1 is SGHKS, CDR2 YYEKEE, per germline (reference sequence). The CDR3 is CASGIGGGADTQYF.

The rearrangement links TRBV29-1 to TRBJ2-6; TCRdb lists TRBD1, though no DNA is available to test this call. This CDR3 is built from 15 residues. From germline, CDR1 is SQVTM and CDR2 ANQGSEA. The CDR3 sequence: CSVEVRGPGANVLTF.

Frequency places this clonotype as medium-sized. V is TRBV29-1 and J is TRBJ2-5; TCRdb's D gene call, TRBD1, goes unchecked for lack of DNA. The CDR3 runs to 13 residues. The V gene's germline CDR1 is SQVTM and CDR2 ANQGSEA. The CDR3 reads CSARTGVVETQYF. Supplemented by reference TRBV29-1 and TRBJ2-5, the full variable domain reads SAVISQKPSRDICQRGTSLTIQCQVDSQVTMMFWYRQQPGQSLTLIATANQGSEATYESGFVIDKFPISRPNLTFSTLTVSNMSPEDSSIYLCSARTGVVETQYFGPGTRLLVL.

The chain joins TRBV29-1 to TRBJ2-1; TCRdb's assignment of TRBD1 cannot be checked, as there is no DNA. Germline V CDR1 and CDR2: SQVTM, ANQGSEA. This CDR3 contains 20 residues. CDR3 sequence reads: CSVEGLDGTGIVGSYNEQFF.

The V and J genes are TRBV3-1 and TRBJ1-5. Germline lookup yields CDR1 LGHDT and CDR2 YNNKEL (reference sequence). The CDR3 is 14 residues long. The CDR3 sequence is CASSPGVGNQPQHF.

Frequency places this clonotype as medium-sized. The V and J genes are TRBV18 and TRBJ1-5. Germline V lookup: CDR1 KGHSH, CDR2 LQKENI. The CDR3 is 15 residues long. The chain's CDR3 is CASSPGKGFNQPQHF.

In terms of frequency, this clonotype is medium-sized. The J gene is TRBJ2-7, the V gene TRBV29-1; with no DNA, the TCRdb D assignment of TRBD2 cannot be verified. This CDR3 comprises 14 residues. CDR1 is SQVTM and CDR2 is ANQGSEA in the germline V gene. Here the CDR3 reads CSGLSGARNYEQYF.

The chain employs TRBV29-1 and TRBJ2-7; TCRdb proposes TRBD1, but this gene call is untestable without DNA. Germline CDR1 reads SQVTM; CDR2 reads ANQGSEA. CDR3 length: 14 amino acids. The CDR3 sequence is CSVAARGSTYEQYF.

CDR3 region: CASSYGRGNYNEQFF. The chain combines TRBV6-2 or TRBV6-3 with TRBJ2-1. The germline V gene encodes CDR1 MNHEY and CDR2 SVGEGT. The CDR3 loop spans 15 amino acids.

This clonotype is classed as medium-sized by frequency. The V call is TRBV20-1, the J call TRBJ2-3. Germline values: CDR1 DFQATT, CDR2 SNEGSKA (reference sequence). The CDR3 is 13 residues long. CDR3 amino acids: CSARVVYTDTQYF.

The V call is TRBV5-1, the J call TRBJ2-2; no DNA is available, so the TRBD1 call from TCRdb remains unchecked. CDR3 length: 17 residues. Germline V gene lookup returns CDR1 SGHRS and CDR2 YFSETQ. The CDR3: CASSLAGLGTEDGELFF.

This chain links TRBV29-1 with TRBJ2-5. Germline V gene sequence: CDR1 SQVTM, CDR2 ANQGSEA. The CDR3 spans 15 residues. The CDR3 reads CSVEDEARIQETQYF.

The chain joins TRBV7-9 to TRBJ2-1; TCRdb outputs TRBD1, but without DNA this stays unchecked. Germline CDR1 is SEHNR and CDR2 is FQNEAQ (reference sequence). The CDR3 has 11 residues. The CDR3: CATPRGYEQFF.

The V and J genes are TRBV2 and TRBJ2-3; the TCRdb D gene call, TRBD2, has no DNA to confirm it. The CDR3 has 18 amino acids. CDR1 is SNHLY and CDR2 is FYNNEI in the germline V gene. This CDR3 reads CASSDNPTSGRRTDTQYF.

This sequence joins TRBV7-9 and TRBJ1-1. The CDR3 runs to 11 residues. CDR1 and CDR2 from the germline V gene are SEHNR and FQNEAQ (reference sequence). The CDR3 here is CASSLGTGAFF.

This clonotype is identified as medium-sized from frequency. The chain uses TRBV12-3 or TRBV12-4 and TRBJ1-1; TCRdb returns TRBD1, unconfirmable since there is no DNA. The CDR3 is 13 amino acids. The CDR3: CASSLGPNTEAFF.

This chain links TRBV12-3 or TRBV12-4 with TRBJ2-3; there is no DNA to check the TCRdb D call of TRBD1. The CDR3 is 15 residues long. CDR3 amino acids: CASRRTGSGTDTQYF.